The rows below give T cell receptor beta chains drawn from one sample of a study of vaccination and CD4 T cells after COVID-19. TCRdb re-called the PCR reads through MiXCR, storing one row per CDR3 protein. The sample includes around 15,000 distinct CDR3 sequences, 42% seen only once; the top ten take 20% to 25%. These TCRs are of unknown antigen specificity. Sequencing was performed on cultured CD4+ T cells from blood. These receptors originate from a human donor with COVID-19. The conserved cysteine and the conserved F or W are not part of the CDR3 here.

v_call	j_call	cdr3_aa
TRBV5-4	TRBJ1-2	ASTKGVTGERSGYT
TRBV11-2	TRBJ2-7	ASSARPPSVSYEQY
TRBV7-9	TRBJ2-3	ASSPTTGATDTQY
TRBV10-2	TRBJ2-7	ASSESDRGRSYEQY
TRBV2	TRBJ2-2	ASSGIPGLGANTGELF
TRBV29-1	TRBJ1-2	SVGAGGNYGYT
TRBV7-7	TRBJ2-1	ASSSHPSSGNEQF
TRBV21-1	TRBJ1-6	ASSNLPGDINSPLH
TRBV6-4	TRBJ2-2	ASRTDRVGGELF
TRBV30	TRBJ2-2	AWETSGGPGTGELF
TRBV20-1	TRBJ1-4	SARLLGTGDEKLF
TRBV19	TRBJ2-2	ASSKVAGAGFANTGELF
TRBV19	TRBJ2-7	ASSIRGVSYEQY
TRBV28	TRBJ1-3	ASSLSGSSGNTIY
TRBV11-2	TRBJ1-3	ASSQAGFSGNTIY
TRBV5-1	TRBJ2-5	ASSLGGAGLATQY
TRBV6-4	TRBJ1-6	ASSGDGDSPLH
TRBV9	TRBJ2-5	ASSGPGTGRGETQY
TRBV11-1	TRBJ1-2	ASSLASGVYGYT
TRBV6-1	TRBJ2-2	ASKRGTLNTGELF
TRBV5-8	TRBJ1-5	ASSSDGTEYQPQH
TRBV10-1	TRBJ1-5	ASSEPTGNQPQH
TRBV20-1	TRBJ2-5	SARKWDTQETQY
TRBV24-1	TRBJ2-7	ATSDSGGDLEQY
TRBV7-9	TRBJ1-3	ASSYRSSGNTIY
TRBV6-1	TRBJ2-2	ASKLDRGNTGELF
TRBV6-1	TRBJ1-6	ASSERRGSYNSPLH
TRBV20-1	TRBJ1-6	SARNDRGNSPLH
TRBV19	TRBJ2-2	ASSIVGGFGELF
TRBV7-2	TRBJ2-3	ASSFFSSTDTQY
TRBV5-4	TRBJ1-2	ASGRDNLNYGYT
TRBV4-3	TRBJ1-6	ASSQDRGISPLH
TRBV19	TRBJ1-2	ASSIGRTGSNYGYT
TRBV11-3	TRBJ1-6	ASSPLGPGNSPLH
TRBV20-1	TRBJ2-3	SARGAVGASDTQY
TRBV20-1	TRBJ1-2	SAEAGALYGYT
TRBV6-1	TRBJ1-2	ASSDRQGVNGYT
TRBV7-3	TRBJ2-2	ASSLIAGGTGELF
TRBV20-1	TRBJ1-5	SASTARTEVFNQPQH
TRBV20-1	TRBJ1-5	SALALLGQPQH
TRBV7-8	TRBJ2-3	ASSSPRRTDTQY
TRBV7-2	TRBJ2-3	ASSLGLNTDTQY
TRBV6-2/TRBV6-3	TRBJ1-2	ASSYPTPGDYGYT
TRBV5-1	TRBJ2-7	ASSLSGGLSYEQY
TRBV14	TRBJ2-3	ASSQVRRDTQY
TRBV7-2	TRBJ2-2	ASSLSGNTGELF
TRBV6-4	TRBJ1-5	ASHKDRHDDQPQH